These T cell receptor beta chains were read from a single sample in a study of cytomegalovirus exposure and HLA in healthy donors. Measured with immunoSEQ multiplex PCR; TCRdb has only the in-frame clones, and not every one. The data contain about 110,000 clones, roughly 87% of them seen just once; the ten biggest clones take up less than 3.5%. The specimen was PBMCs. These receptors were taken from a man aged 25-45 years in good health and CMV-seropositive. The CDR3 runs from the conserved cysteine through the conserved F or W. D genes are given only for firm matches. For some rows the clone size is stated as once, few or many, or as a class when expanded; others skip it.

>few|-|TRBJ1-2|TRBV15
TGTGCCACCAGCAGAGATTGGCAGGGGTTGTATGGCTACACCTTC
CATSRDWQGLYGYTF
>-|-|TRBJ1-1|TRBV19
TGTGCCAGTAGTGGGGCACATTCCATGAACACTGAAGCTTTCTTT
CASSGAHSMNTEAFF
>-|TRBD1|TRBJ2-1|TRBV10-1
TGCGCCAGCAGTGCTATACAGGGGGACAATGAGCAGTTCTTC
CASSAIQGDNEQFF
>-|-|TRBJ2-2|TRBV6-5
TGTGCCAGCAGTTTCGGACAGTTCACCGGGGAGCTGTTTTTT
CASSFGQFTGELFF
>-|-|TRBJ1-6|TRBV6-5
TGTGCCAGCAGTCCCGGTTCACCCCTCCACTTT
CASSPGSPLHF
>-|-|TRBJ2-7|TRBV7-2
TGTGCCAGCAGCTTAGACGAGGGCGCGTACGAGCAGTACTTC
CASSLDEGAYEQYF
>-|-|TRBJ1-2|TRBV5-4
TGTGCCAGCAGCTTGGAAGTCAGGGGTTGGGGCTACACCTTC
CASSLEVRGWGYTF
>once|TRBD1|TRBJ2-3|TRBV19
TGTGCCAGTAGTACGGGGGACAGGGGATGGACAGATACGCAGTATTTT
CASSTGDRGWTDTQYF
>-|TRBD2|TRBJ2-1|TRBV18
TGTGCCAGCTCACCACCGAATCTAGCGGGGGGTTACAATGAGCAGTTCTTC
CASSPPNLAGGYNEQFF
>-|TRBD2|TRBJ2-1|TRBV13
TGTGCCAGCAGCCCAACTCTAGCGGGGGGACCCTACAATGAGCAGTTCTTC
CASSPTLAGGPYNEQFF
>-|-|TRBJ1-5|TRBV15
TGTGCCACCAGTCCGGGAGGCCGGGGGCAGCCCCAGCATTTT
CATSPGGRGQPQHF
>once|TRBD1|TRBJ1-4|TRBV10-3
TGTGCCATCAGCCCAGGACCAGGGGGCGGCGAAAAACTGTTTTTT
CAISPGPGGGEKLFF
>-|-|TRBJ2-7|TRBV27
TGTGCCAGCAGTTCGTGGGGGCTCTCCTACGAGCAGTACTTC
CASSSWGLSYEQYF
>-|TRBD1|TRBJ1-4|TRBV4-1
TGCGCCAGCAGCCAAGATGAACAGGGGGTAGTTGCAACTAATGAAAAACTGTTTTTT
CASSQDEQGVVATNEKLFF
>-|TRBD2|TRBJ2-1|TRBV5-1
TGCGCCAGCAGGGATTTGGGGGAGCGGGGAATCGCCTACAATGAGCAGTTCTTC
CASRDLGERGIAYNEQFF
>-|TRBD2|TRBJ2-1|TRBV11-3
TGTGCCAGCAGCTTAGAAGGGACTAGCGGGGAAAATGAGCAGTTCTTC
CASSLEGTSGENEQFF
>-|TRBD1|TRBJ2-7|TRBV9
TGTGCCAGCAGCGTAGCTCCAGGGGGTAGCGACGAGCAGTACTTC
CASSVAPGGSDEQYF
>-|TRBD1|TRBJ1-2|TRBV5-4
TGTGCCAGCAGCTTGGGCAGGGGGCCTCTCTATGGCTACACCTTC
CASSLGRGPLYGYTF
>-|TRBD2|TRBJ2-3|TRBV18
TGTGCCAGCTCACCAGCGGGGGGGAGGAGCACAGATACGCAGTATTTT
CASSPAGGRSTDTQYF
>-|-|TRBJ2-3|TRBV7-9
TGTGCCAGCAGCCCTGGGGGGGCAGTGGGAACTAGCACAGATACGCAGTATTTT
CASSPGGAVGTSTDTQYF
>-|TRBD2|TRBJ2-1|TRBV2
TGTGCCAGCAGCACTAGCGTGGAGCAGTTCTTC
CASSTSVEQFF
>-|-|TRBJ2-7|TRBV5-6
TGTGCCAGCAGCTTGTCAGGGCTCGAGCAGTACTTC
CASSLSGLEQYF
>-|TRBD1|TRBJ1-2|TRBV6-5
TGTGCCAGCAGTTCGACAGGGATCGGCTACGGCTACACCTTC
CASSSTGIGYGYTF
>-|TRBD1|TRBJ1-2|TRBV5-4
TGTGCCAGCAGCCAGACAGGGTTGGTCTATGGCTACACCTTC
CASSQTGLVYGYTF
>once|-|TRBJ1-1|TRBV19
TGTGCCAGTACCCGGGGGAGGGGCCCGACCATGAACACTGAAGCTTTCTTT
CASTRGRGPTMNTEAFF
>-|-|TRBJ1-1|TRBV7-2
TGTGCCAGCAGGGCAAGGGGGTGGGGTGAAGCTTTCTTT
CASRARGWGEAFF
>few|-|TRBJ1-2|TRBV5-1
TGCGCCAGCAGCTTGGGGGAGGGAGTCTATGGCTACACCTTC
CASSLGEGVYGYTF
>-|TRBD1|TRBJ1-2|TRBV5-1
TGCGCCAGCAGCTCGGAAATGGGACAGGGGGCGGGTGGCTACACCTTC
CASSSEMGQGAGGYTF
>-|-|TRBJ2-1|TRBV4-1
TGCGCCAGCAGCCAAGGAAGGGAGAAGCAGGACAATGAGCAGTTCTTC
CASSQGREKQDNEQFF
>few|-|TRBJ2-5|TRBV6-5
TGTGCCAGCAGTGGCGCGGTTCAAGAGACCCAGTACTTC
CASSGAVQETQYF
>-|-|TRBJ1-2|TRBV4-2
TGTGCCAGCAGCCAGTACGACAGCTATGGCTACACCTTC
CASSQYDSYGYTF
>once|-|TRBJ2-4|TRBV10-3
TGTGCCATCAGTGAGTCCGTCTTTACAGGGACCAAAAACAGTCAGTACTTC
CAISESVFTGTKNSQYF
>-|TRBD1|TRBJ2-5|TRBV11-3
TGTGCCAGCAGCCCCTCGGACAGGGGACACATGACCCAGTACTTC
CASSPSDRGHMTQYF
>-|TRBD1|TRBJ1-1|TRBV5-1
TGCGCCAGCAGCCTCACGGGACAGCACACTGAAGCTTTCTTT
CASSLTGQHTEAFF
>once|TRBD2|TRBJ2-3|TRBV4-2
TGTGCCAGCACCGGACTAGCGGGGGCCCCCGGTGAAAATACGCAGTATTTT
CASTGLAGAPGENTQYF
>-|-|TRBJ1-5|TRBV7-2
TGTGCCAGCAGCCCGCGGAGCGCGAGCAATCAGCCCCAGCATTTT
CASSPRSASNQPQHF
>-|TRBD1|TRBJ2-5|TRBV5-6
TGTGCCAGCAGCACCCGACAGGGTGAGACCCAGTACTTC
CASSTRQGETQYF
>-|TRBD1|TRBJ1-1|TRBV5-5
TGTGCCAGCAGCTATACGGGACAGGGGAACACTGAAGCTTTCTTT
CASSYTGQGNTEAFF
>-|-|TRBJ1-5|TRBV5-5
TGTGCCAGCAGCTTTAAGGGGAGGGATCAGCCCCAGCATTTT
CASSFKGRDQPQHF
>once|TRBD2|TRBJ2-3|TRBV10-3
TGTGCCATCAGTGGCGGGAGCGGGGGGGAAGATACGCAGTATTTT
CAISGGSGGEDTQYF
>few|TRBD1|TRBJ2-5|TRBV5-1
TGCGCCAGCAGCTTGAGGTCAGGGACAGGGGACGAGACCCAGTACTTC
CASSLRSGTGDETQYF
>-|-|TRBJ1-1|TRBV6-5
TGTGCCAGCAGTTACCTCGGGGGGATTTTGAACACTGAAGCTTTCTTT
CASSYLGGILNTEAFF
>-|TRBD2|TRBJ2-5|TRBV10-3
TGTGCCATCAGTGCTAGCGGGGGGCAAGAGACCCAGTACTTC
CAISASGGQETQYF
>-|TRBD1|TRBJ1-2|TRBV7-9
TGTGCCAGCAGCTTCCTATGGGGGACAGGGGGCACCTTC
CASSFLWGTGGTF
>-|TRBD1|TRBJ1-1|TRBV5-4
TGTGCCAGCAGCTTGGATGAGGGACAGATGAACACTGAAGCTTTCTTT
CASSLDEGQMNTEAFF
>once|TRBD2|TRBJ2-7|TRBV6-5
TGTGCCAGCAGTTACTCAGGCGGGGGGGACTCCTACGAGCAGTACTTC
CASSYSGGGDSYEQYF
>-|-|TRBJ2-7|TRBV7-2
TGTGCCAGCAGCATCGGACAGACCTACGAGCAGTACTTC
CASSIGQTYEQYF
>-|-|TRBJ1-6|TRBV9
TGTGCCAGCAGCCTAGGACAGATAAATTCACCCCTCCACTTT
CASSLGQINSPLHF
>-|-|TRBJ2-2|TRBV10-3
TGTGCCATCAGTGAGAGTCGTAGCGGGAACACCGGGGAGCTGTTTTTT
CAISESRSGNTGELFF
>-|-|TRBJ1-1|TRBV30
TGTGCCTGGATCGAGCAGAACACTGAAGCTTTCTTT
CAWIEQNTEAFF
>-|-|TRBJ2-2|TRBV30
TGTGCCTGGAGTGTACAGGGCAAAGGGGAGCTGTTTTTT
CAWSVQGKGELFF
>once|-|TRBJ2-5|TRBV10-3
TGTGCCATCACCGACAGACCGGGACAAGAAGAGACCCAGTACTTC
CAITDRPGQEETQYF
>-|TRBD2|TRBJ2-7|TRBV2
TGTGCCAGCAGTATCCGGACTAGCGGATACGAGCAGTACTTC
CASSIRTSGYEQYF
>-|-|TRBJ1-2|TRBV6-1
TGTGCCAGCAGTGAAGCGCCGGGATTCGCCCATGGCTACACCTTC
CASSEAPGFAHGYTF
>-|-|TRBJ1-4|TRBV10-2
TGCGCCAGCAGTGCAGGGATGACTAATGAAAAACTGTTTTTT
CASSAGMTNEKLFF
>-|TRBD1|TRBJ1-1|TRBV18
TGTGCCAGCTCACCGGGACAGGTGTACATGAACACTGAAGCTTTCTTT
CASSPGQVYMNTEAFF
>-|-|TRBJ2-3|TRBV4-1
TGCGCCAGCAGCCCCCTCCTAATTTCTAGCACAGATACGCAGTATTTT
CASSPLLISSTDTQYF
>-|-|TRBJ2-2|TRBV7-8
TGTGCCAGCAGCTTAAGGATGGGCAGGAACACCGGGGAGCTGTTTTTT
CASSLRMGRNTGELFF
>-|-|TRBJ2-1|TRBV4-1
TGCGCCAGCAGCCAAGGCCTCATCCGGACAGCCTACAATGAGCAGTTCTTC
CASSQGLIRTAYNEQFF